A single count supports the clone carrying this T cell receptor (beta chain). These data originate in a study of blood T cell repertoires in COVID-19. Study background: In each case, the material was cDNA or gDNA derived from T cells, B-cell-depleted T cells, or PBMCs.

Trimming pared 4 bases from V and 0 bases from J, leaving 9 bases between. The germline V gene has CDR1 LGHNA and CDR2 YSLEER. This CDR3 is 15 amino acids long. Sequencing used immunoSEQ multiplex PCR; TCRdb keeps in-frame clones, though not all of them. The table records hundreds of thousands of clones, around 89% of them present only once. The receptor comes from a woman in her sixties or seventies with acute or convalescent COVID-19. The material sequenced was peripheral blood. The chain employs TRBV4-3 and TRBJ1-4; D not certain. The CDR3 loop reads CASSPERATNEKLFF. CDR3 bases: TGCGCCAGCAGCCCCGAGCGGGCAACTAATGAAAAACTGTTTTTT.